The 7 T cell receptor beta chains below were found in one sample sequenced in a study of early stage breast cancer tumors. Some clones are missing from TCRdb's copy, which holds only in-frame ones; the method was immunoSEQ multiplex PCR. The data contain more than 60,000 clones, approximately 79% of them singletons. Sequences were obtained from blood. All receptors derive from a person in their sixties or seventies with breast cancer.

The chain links TRBV7-6 to TRBJ2-7; 7 bases agree with TRBD2. This CDR3 is built from 18 residues. V lost 2 bases to trimming and J lost 0 bases; unmatched junction nucleotides: 13. Germline CDR1 reads SGHVS; CDR2 reads FNYEAQ. The chain's CDR3 is CASSLHRAGPSSSYEQYF. The CDR3 DNA sequence: TGTGCCAGCAGCTTACATAGAGCGGGGCCTTCGAGCTCCTACGAGCAGTACTTC.

V and J are TRBV7-9 and TRBJ1-2; D not certain. Germline CDR1 and CDR2: SEHNR and FQNEAQ (reference sequence). The CDR3 is made up of 14 amino acids. V lost 1 base and J 3 bases, leaving 9 bases between the germline ends. In DNA, the CDR3 is TGTGCCAGCAGCTTAGGCAGTACCCACTATGGCTACACCTTC. Translating it yields CASSLGSTHYGYTF. The variable domain in full, completed from reference TRBV7-9 and TRBJ1-2, reads DTGVSQNPRHKITKRGQNVTFRCDPISEHNRLYWYRQTLGQGPEFLTYFQNEAQLEKSRLLSDRFSAERPKGSFSTLEIQRTEQGDSAMYLCASSLGSTHYGYTFGSGTRLTVV.

The chain carries TRBV5-5 and TRBJ1-3, with unresolved D. Germline V gives CDR1 SGHKS, CDR2 YYEKEE (reference sequence). The CDR3 loop spans 16 amino acids. V was trimmed by 0 bases and J by 0 bases, leaving 10 bases between them. Here the CDR3 DNA reads TGTGCCAGCAGCTTGGGGGGAACTCACTCTGGAAACACCATATATTTT. It specifies CASSLGGTHSGNTIYF.

This clone was detected ten times or more. In DNA form, the CDR3 reads TGTGCCAGCAACTCCGGGCGCCTTAATGAAAAACTGTTTTTT. It codes for CASNSGRLNEKLFF. The chain combines TRBV4-2 with TRBJ1-4; D is unclear. The germline V gene encodes CDR1 LGHNA and CDR2 YNFKEQ. V lost 7 bases, J lost 4 bases, and 13 bases lay in between. The length of the CDR3 is 14 residues.

The chain carries TRBV7-8 and TRBJ2-7; TRBD2 matches at 16 bases. Germline CDR1 reads SGHVS; CDR2 reads FQNEAQ. The V and J ends lost 3 bases and 1 base, in that order; junction bases with no gene match: 6. The CDR3 spans 18 residues. In nucleotides, the CDR3 is TGTGCCAGCAGCTTGGGACTAGCGGGGGGGTCCCCTTCCTACGAGCAGTACTTC. It yields the protein CASSLGLAGGSPSYEQYF. Full variable domain (missing parts from reference TRBV7-8 and TRBJ2-7): GAGVSQSPRYKVAKRGQDVALRCDPISGHVSLFWYQQALGQGPEFLTYFQNEAQLDKSGLPSDRFFAERPEGSVSTLKIQRTQQEDSAVYLCASSLGLAGGSPSYEQYFGPGTRLTVT.

The chain employs TRBV2 and TRBJ2-1; 12 bases fit TRBD2. The length of the CDR3 is 17 residues. Germline V gene data show CDR1 as SNHLY and CDR2 as FYNNEI. Trimming took 2 bases from V and 6 from J; bases not matched to a gene: 8. The CDR3 DNA follows: TGTGCCAGCAGTGAATCTCTAGCGGGGGGGCTAGGCAATGAGCAGTTCTTC. Protein sequence: CASSESLAGGLGNEQFF.

The chain recombines TRBV27 with TRBJ2-2; 8 bases fit TRBD2. Germline V gene lookup returns CDR1 MNHEY and CDR2 SMNVEV (reference sequence). The CDR3 totals 17 residues. V lost 3 bases and J lost 4; bases outside the gene matches: 10. The CDR3 sequence is CASSFSGAGGLTGELFF. For the CDR3, the DNA is TGTGCCAGCAGTTTTTCCGGCGCGGGAGGACTCACCGGGGAGCTGTTTTTT.